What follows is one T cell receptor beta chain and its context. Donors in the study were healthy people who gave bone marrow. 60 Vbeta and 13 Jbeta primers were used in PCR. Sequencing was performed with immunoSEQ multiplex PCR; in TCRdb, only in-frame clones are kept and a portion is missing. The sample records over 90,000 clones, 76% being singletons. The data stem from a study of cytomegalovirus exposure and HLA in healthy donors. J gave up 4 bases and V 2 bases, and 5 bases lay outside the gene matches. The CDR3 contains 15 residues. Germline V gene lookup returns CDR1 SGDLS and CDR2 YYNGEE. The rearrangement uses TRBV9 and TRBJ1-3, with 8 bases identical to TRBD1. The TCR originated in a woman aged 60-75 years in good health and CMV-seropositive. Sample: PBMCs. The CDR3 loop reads CASSVGQGEGNTIYF. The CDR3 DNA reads TGTGCCAGCAGCGTTGGACAGGGTGAAGGAAACACCATATATTTT.